The T cell receptor beta chain under discussion was sequenced for a study of OX40 agonist ivuxolimab in advanced cancers. Study-wide context: Hepatocellular carcinoma, melanoma, renal cell or head and neck cancer was diagnosed in the dose-escalation patients. Three dose-escalation patients had partial responses: one with hepatocellular carcinoma and two with cutaneous melanoma.

This clone was counted a single time. Its antigen remains unidentified. The junction differs from germline at one of its ends, possibly a read error. Measured with immunoSEQ multiplex PCR; TCRdb has only the in-frame clones, and not every one. The sample lists tens of thousands of clones; around 77% were seen once. The study's findings and limits: Relative to CD4+, CD8+ T cells held more expanded clones on average.

Germline values: CDR1 SNHLY, CDR2 FYNNEI. The CDR3 loop spans 15 amino acids. The material sequenced was CD4+ or CD8+ T cells sorted from blood, taken in a trial of the OX40 agonist ivuxolimab. J is TRBJ1-5 and V is TRBV2; TRBD1 is a possible D gene (5 bases). The TCR sequence derives from an adult with an advanced solid tumor such as melanoma, head and neck, liver or kidney cancer. The CDR3: CASSGTTFSNQLQHF. Written as DNA, the CDR3 is TGTGCCAGCAGTGGGACAACCTTTAGCAATCAGCTCCAGCATTTT. The entire variable domain, with the rest obtained from reference TRBV2 and TRBJ1-5, is as follows: EPEVTQTPSHQVTQMGQEVILRCVPISNHLYFYWYRQILGQKVEFLVSFYNNEISEKSEIFDDQFSVERPDGSNFTLKIRSTKLEDSAMYFCASSGTTFSNQLQHFGDGTRLSIL.